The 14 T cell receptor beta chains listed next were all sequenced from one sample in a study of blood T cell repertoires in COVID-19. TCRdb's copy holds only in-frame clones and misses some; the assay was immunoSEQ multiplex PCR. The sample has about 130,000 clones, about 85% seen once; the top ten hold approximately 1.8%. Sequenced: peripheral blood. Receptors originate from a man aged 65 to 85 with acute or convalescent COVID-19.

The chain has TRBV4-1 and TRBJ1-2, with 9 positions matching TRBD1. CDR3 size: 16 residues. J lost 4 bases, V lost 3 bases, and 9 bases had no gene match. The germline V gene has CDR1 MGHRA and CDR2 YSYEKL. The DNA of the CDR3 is TGCGCCAGCAGCCATCCCGGGACAGGGAATTTCTATGGCTACACCTTC. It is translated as CASSHPGTGNFYGYTF.

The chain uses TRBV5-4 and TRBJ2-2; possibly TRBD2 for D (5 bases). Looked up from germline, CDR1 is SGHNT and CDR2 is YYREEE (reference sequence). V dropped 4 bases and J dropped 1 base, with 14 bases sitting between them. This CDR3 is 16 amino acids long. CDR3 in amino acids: CASSRGSSKNTGELFF. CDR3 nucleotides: TGTGCCAGCAGCCGAGGGTCTAGCAAGAACACCGGGGAGCTGTTTTTT.

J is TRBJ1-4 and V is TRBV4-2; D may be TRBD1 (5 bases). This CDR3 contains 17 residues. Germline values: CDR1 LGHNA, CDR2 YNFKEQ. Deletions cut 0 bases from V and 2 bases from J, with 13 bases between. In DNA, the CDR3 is TGTGCCAGCAGCCAAGAAGGCAGGGATGGGACTAATGAAAAACTGTTTTTT. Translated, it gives CASSQEGRDGTNEKLFF.

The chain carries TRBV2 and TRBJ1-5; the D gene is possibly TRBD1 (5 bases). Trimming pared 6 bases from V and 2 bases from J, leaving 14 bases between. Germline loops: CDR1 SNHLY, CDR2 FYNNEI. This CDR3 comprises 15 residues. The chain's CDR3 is CASRLQAAGNQPQHF. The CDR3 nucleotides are TGTGCCAGCAGACTACAGGCGGCGGGCAATCAGCCCCAGCATTTT.

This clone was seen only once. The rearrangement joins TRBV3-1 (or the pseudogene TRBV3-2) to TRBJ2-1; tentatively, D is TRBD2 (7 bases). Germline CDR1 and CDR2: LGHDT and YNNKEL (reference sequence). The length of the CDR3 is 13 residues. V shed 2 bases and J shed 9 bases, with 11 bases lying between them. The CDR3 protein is CASSQRGAGEQFF. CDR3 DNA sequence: TGTGCCAGCAGCCAACGGGGGGCAGGTGAGCAGTTCTTC.

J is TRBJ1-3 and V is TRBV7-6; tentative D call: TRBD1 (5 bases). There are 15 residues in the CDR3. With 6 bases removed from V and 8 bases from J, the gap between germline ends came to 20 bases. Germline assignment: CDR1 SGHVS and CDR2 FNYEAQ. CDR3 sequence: CASRSDMGGFDTIYF. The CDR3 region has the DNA TGTGCCAGCAGATCCGACATGGGGGGGTTTGACACCATATATTTT.

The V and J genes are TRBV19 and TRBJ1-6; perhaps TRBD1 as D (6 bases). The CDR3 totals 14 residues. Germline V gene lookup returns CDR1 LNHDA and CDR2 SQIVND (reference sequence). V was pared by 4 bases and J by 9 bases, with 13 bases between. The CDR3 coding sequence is TGTGCCAGTAGTACCCAGGGGATCGGTTCACCCCTCCACTTT. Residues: CASSTQGIGSPLHF. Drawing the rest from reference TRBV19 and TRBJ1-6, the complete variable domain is DGGITQSPKYLFRKEGQNVTLSCEQNLNHDAMYWYRQDPGQGLRLIYYSQIVNDFQKGDIAEGYSVSREKKESFPLTVTSAQKNPTAFYLCASSTQGIGSPLHFGNGTRLTVT.

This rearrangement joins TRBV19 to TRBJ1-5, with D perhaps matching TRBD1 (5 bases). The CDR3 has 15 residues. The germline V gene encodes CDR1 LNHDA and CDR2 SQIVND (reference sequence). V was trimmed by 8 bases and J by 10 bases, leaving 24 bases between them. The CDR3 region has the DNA TGTGCCAGTGGTGAATTAGGGGCCCCTCCGGAACCCCAGCATTTT. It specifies CASGELGAPPEPQHF.

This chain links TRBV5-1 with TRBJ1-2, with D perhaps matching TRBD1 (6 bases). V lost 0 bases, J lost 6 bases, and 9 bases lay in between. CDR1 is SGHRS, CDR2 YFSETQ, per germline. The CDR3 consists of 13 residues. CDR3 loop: CASSLDRVNGYTF. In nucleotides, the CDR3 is TGCGCCAGCAGCTTGGACAGGGTTAATGGCTACACCTTC.

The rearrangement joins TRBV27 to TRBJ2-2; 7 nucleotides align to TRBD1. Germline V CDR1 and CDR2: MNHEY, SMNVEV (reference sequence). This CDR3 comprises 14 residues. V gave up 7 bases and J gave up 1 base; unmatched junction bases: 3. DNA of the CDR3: TGTGCCAGCACCAACAGGGGGAACACCGGGGAGCTGTTTTTT. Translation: CASTNRGNTGELFF.

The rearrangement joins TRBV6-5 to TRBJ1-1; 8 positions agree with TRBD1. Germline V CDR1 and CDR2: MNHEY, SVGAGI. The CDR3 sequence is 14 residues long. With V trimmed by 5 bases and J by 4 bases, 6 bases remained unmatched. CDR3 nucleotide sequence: TGTGCCAGCAGTCTCCGGACAGGGACCACTGAAGCTTTCTTT. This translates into CASSLRTGTTEAFF.

CDR3 DNA: TGTGCCAGCAGCAGTAGACAGGGTCCCTATGGCTACACCTTC. Translated: CASSSRQGPYGYTF. The chain links TRBV7-2 to TRBJ1-2; 7 bases agree with TRBD1. CDR3 size: 14 residues. The junction had 7 bases not matched to a gene; V was cut back by 5 bases and J by 4 bases. Germline V CDR1 and CDR2: SGHTA, FQGNSA.

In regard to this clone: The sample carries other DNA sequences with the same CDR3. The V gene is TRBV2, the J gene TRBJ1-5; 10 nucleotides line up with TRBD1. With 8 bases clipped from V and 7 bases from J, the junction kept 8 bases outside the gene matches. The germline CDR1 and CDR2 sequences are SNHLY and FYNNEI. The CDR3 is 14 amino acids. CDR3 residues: CASSGGQGNQPQHF. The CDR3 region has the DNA TGTGCCAGCTCGGGGGGACAGGGGAACCAGCCCCAGCATTTT.

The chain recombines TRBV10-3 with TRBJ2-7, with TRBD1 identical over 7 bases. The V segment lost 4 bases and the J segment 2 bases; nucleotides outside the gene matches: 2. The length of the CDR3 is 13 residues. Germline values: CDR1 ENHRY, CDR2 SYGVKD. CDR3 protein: CAISGQGAYEQYF. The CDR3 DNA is TGTGCCATCAGTGGGCAGGGGGCCTACGAGCAGTACTTC.